The source of this T cell receptor beta chain is a study of blood T cell repertoires in COVID-19. Across the whole study: COVID-19 samples, acute and convalescent, were from the United States, Italy and Spain. T cells, B-cell-depleted T cells, or PBMCs provided the cDNA or gDNA that served as material.

V lost 2 bases, J lost 9 bases, and 14 bases lay in between. Germline V gene sequence: CDR1 MNHEY, CDR2 SVGAGI. The CDR3 extends over 14 amino acids. Recovered status applied to Cohort 3 donors who had two consecutive negative PCRs. It also applied to those with clearance or with symptom resolution. Original data processing: Estimates of nucleated cell counts were drawn from the amplification of reference gene primers. Clones were read by immunoSEQ multiplex PCR, and TCRdb kept only the in-frame ones, dropping some. V and J calls and clone size follow that table, whereas D and trimming were derived from the DNA. The sample contains about 380,000 clones, around nine tenths of which appear only once.

The TCR comes from a woman aged 18 to 35 who had recovered from COVID-19. Sequenced sample: PBMCs or T cells enriched from blood (not recorded which). The V and J genes are TRBV6-5 and TRBJ1-3; D is undetermined. CDR3 sequence: CASSYGSEAPTIYF. In nucleotides, the CDR3 is TGTGCCAGCAGTTACGGCTCTGAGGCTCCCACCATATATTTT.